Here is one T cell receptor (beta chain) with its context. Its specificity is unknown. The PCR ran on 60 Vbeta and 13 Jbeta primers. The assay was immunoSEQ multiplex PCR, and TCRdb's table has in-frame clones only and misses some. Seen here are about 190,000 clones, 74% observed once, and the top ten hold about 3.1%. The CDR3 is 15 residues long. Trimming took 3 bases from V and 7 from J, leaving 16 bases between them. Germline loops: CDR1 KGHSH, CDR2 LQKENI. The sample belongs to a study of cytomegalovirus exposure and HLA in healthy donors. Regarding the study as a whole: It was reported that the classifier diagnosed cytomegalovirus status with high specificity and sensitivity in both the original and validation cohorts. A few chains linked to CMV were shown in vitro to be specific for CMV antigens.

The TCR comes from a woman aged 25 to 39 in good health and CMV-seropositive. The chain carries TRBV18 and TRBJ1-5; no clear D. Sequenced material: PBMCs. The CDR3 protein is CASSPGRGLGQPQHF. Here the CDR3 DNA reads TGTGCCAGCTCACCGGGCCGGGGTCTAGGGCAGCCCCAGCATTTT. The full variable domain, completed using reference TRBV18 and TRBJ1-5, is NAGVMQNPRHLVRRRGQEARLRCSPMKGHSHVYWYRQLPEEGLKFMVYLQKENIIDESGMPKERFSAEFPKEGPSILRIQQVVRGDSAAYFCASSPGRGLGQPQHFGDGTRLSIL.